The 21 T cell receptor beta chains given below trace back to one sample, sequenced in a study of blood T cell repertoires in COVID-19. The method was immunoSEQ multiplex PCR; TCRdb's version includes in-frame clones alone and lacks a portion of them. In the table there are around 99,000 clones, approximately 90% of which are singletons. Input material: peripheral blood. These receptors all come from a woman under 40 with acute or convalescent COVID-19.

The chain joins TRBV28 to TRBJ2-5, with D tentatively TRBD1 (6 bases). The CDR3 is 16 residues long. Trimming pared 3 bases from V and 2 bases from J, leaving 16 bases between. Germline V lookup: CDR1 MDHEN, CDR2 SYDVKM. The CDR3 bases are TGTGCCAGCAGTTTCTGGGACGGGACAAGACAAGAGACCCAGTACTTC. Translated: CASSFWDGTRQETQYF.

The chain combines TRBV19 with TRBJ2-7; 7 positions agree with TRBD1. Germline V CDR1 and CDR2: LNHDA, SQIVND (reference sequence). Unmatched junction bases numbered 6, after V lost 8 bases and J lost 2 bases. This CDR3 spans 13 amino acids. CDR3 amino acids: CASAQGIPYEQYF. The CDR3 DNA follows: TGTGCCAGTGCACAGGGGATCCCCTACGAGCAGTACTTC.

This chain joins TRBV6-5 and TRBJ2-7; 11 bases agree with TRBD1. CDR1 MNHEY and CDR2 SVGAGI come from the germline V gene. V trimming: 6 bases; J trimming: 7 bases; junction bases outside the gene matches: 5. The length of the CDR3 is 13 residues. The DNA for the CDR3 is TGTGCCAGCAGAGGACAGGGGGCGCAGGAGCAGTACTTC. Translated, it gives CASRGQGAQEQYF.

V and J are TRBV9 and TRBJ1-2, with 7 positions matching TRBD1. The trim removed 6 bases at V and 1 base at J, leaving 6 bases unmatched. CDR3 length: 14 amino acids. Germline CDR1 is SGDLS and CDR2 is YYNGEE. DNA of the CDR3: TGTGCCAGCACGCCGGGACAGAGTAACTATGGCTACACCTTC. As protein: CASTPGQSNYGYTF.

V and J are TRBV30 and TRBJ1-1; TRBD1 agrees at 7 bases. Germline trimming cut 2 bases from V and 8 bases from J; bases unmatched to any gene: 2. The germline CDR1 and CDR2 sequences are GTSNPN and SVGIG (reference sequence). The CDR3 is 11 amino acids. Written as DNA, the CDR3 is TGTGCCTGGAGTCCGGACAGGGAAGCTTTCTTT. Protein product: CAWSPDREAFF.

The J gene is TRBJ2-3, the V gene TRBV2; TRBD2 aligns across 7 bases. Germline CDR1 SNHLY, CDR2 FYNNEI. The CDR3 runs to 15 residues. J gave up 4 bases and V 6 bases, and 10 bases lay outside the gene matches. CDR3 loop: CASRAQTSIPDTQYF. As DNA, the CDR3 is TGTGCCAGCAGGGCACAGACTAGCATCCCAGATACGCAGTATTTT.

V gene TRBV29-1 combines with J gene TRBJ1-1; 8 nucleotides match TRBD1. Looked up from germline, CDR1 is SQVTM and CDR2 is ANQGSEA. CDR3 length equals 13 residues. J was trimmed by 5 bases and V by 4 bases; bases with no gene match: 6. CDR3 protein: CSVARGRETEAFF. DNA for the CDR3: TGCAGCGTTGCCAGGGGGCGCGAGACTGAAGCTTTCTTT.

The J gene is TRBJ2-1, the V gene TRBV19; the match to TRBD2 covers 10 bases. Trimming took 5 bases from V and 8 from J; bases not matched to a gene: 12. This CDR3 is built from 16 residues. The germline V gene has CDR1 LNHDA and CDR2 SQIVND (reference sequence). DNA for the CDR3: TGTGCCAGTAGTCGGGCAGGGGCTAGCGGGAGCGATGAGCAGTTCTTC. Its translation is CASSRAGASGSDEQFF.

The chain recombines TRBV19 with TRBJ2-5; 8 bases line up with TRBD1. The CDR3 is 15 amino acids. The trim removed 5 bases at V and 0 bases at J, leaving 5 bases unmatched. The V gene's germline CDR1 is LNHDA and CDR2 SQIVND (reference sequence). In DNA, the CDR3 is TGTGCCAGTAGTGCCCGGGACAGGTACCAAGAGACCCAGTACTTC. Protein product: CASSARDRYQETQYF.

The chain couples TRBV20-1 to TRBJ2-1; D is unclear. Trimming cost V 4 bases and J 4 bases, with 2 bases left between them. This CDR3 has 10 amino acids. CDR1 is DFQATT, CDR2 SNEGSKA, per germline (reference sequence). Here the CDR3 reads CSAIYNEQFF. CDR3 nucleotides: TGCAGTGCTATATACAATGAGCAGTTCTTC.

The chain links TRBV7-2 to TRBJ2-1; unclear D gene. Trimming left V 6 bases short and J 0 bases short, with 9 bases between. Looked up from germline, CDR1 is SGHTA and CDR2 is FQGNSA. The CDR3 is made up of 14 amino acids. In DNA form, the CDR3 reads TGTGCCAGCAGGCCCCCGAGCTCCTACAATGAGCAGTTCTTC. Translating gives CASRPPSSYNEQFF. Full variable domain (outside the CDR3, taken from reference TRBV7-2 and TRBJ2-1): GAGVSQSPSNKVTEKGKDVELRCDPISGHTALYWYRQSLGQGLEFLIYFQGNSAPDKSGLPSDRFSAERTGGSVSTLTIQRTQQEDSAVYLCASRPPSSYNEQFFGPGTRLTVL.

The gene calls are TRBV7-8 and TRBJ2-3; a possible D gene is TRBD2 (6 bases). Looked up from germline, CDR1 is SGHVS and CDR2 is FQNEAQ. Trimming removed 5 bases from V and 1 base from J, with 7 bases in between. The CDR3 length is 13 residues. CDR3 in amino acids: CASSPGGTDTQYF. CDR3 nucleotide sequence: TGTGCCAGCAGCCCGGGGGGCACAGATACGCAGTATTTT.

V is TRBV30 and J is TRBJ1-6; D possibly corresponds to TRBD1 (5 bases). The V and J ends lost 4 bases and 14 bases respectively, with 12 bases between them. Germline-derived CDR1 and CDR2 are GTSNPN and SVGIG (reference sequence). CDR3 length equals 11 residues. CDR3 in amino acids: CAWKTDMTLHF. The CDR3 DNA sequence: TGTGCCTGGAAGACGGACATGACCCTCCACTTT. The variable domain in full, completed from reference TRBV30 and TRBJ1-6, reads SQTIHQWPATLVQPVGSPLSLECTVEGTSNPNLYWYRQAAGRGLQLLFYSVGIGQISSEVPQNLSASRPQDRQFILSSKKLLLSDSGFYLCAWKTDMTLHFGNGTRLTVT.

The gene calls are TRBV28 and TRBJ1-3; 8 bases line up with TRBD1. CDR3 length: 14 residues. V shed 6 bases and J 2 bases; nucleotides not matched to a gene: 3. Per the germline V gene, CDR1 is MDHEN and CDR2 is SYDVKM. CDR3 in amino acids: CASREQGAGNTIYF. As DNA, the CDR3 is TGTGCCAGCAGGGAACAGGGGGCTGGAAACACCATATATTTT.

This clone has just one count. The chain recombines TRBV27 with TRBJ2-1; D not resolved. The CDR3 consists of 11 residues. Germline CDR1 and CDR2: MNHEY and SMNVEV (reference sequence). The V end was cut by 8 bases, the J end by 2 bases, with 4 bases between. The CDR3 nucleotides read TGTGCCAGCTTCGCCTACAATGAGCAGTTCTTC. Amino acids: CASFAYNEQFF.

The chain is built from TRBV7-6 and TRBJ2-7; D might be TRBD2 (5 bases). There are 15 residues in the CDR3. Looked up from germline, CDR1 is SGHVS and CDR2 is FNYEAQ. The germline V and J ends were trimmed by 1 base and 1 base, with 11 bases remaining between them. The CDR3 bases are TGTGCCAGCAGCTTAGATGAGGGATTTTCCTACGAGCAGTACTTC. It is translated as CASSLDEGFSYEQYF. Supplemented by reference TRBV7-6 and TRBJ2-7, the full variable domain reads GAGVSQSPRYKVTKRGQDVALRCDPISGHVSLYWYRQALGQGPEFLTYFNYEAQQDKSGLPNDRFSAERPEGSISTLTIQRTEQRDSAMYRCASSLDEGFSYEQYFGPGTRLTVT.

The chain carries TRBV5-4 and TRBJ2-4; no definite D call. The CDR3 is 16 residues long. V lost 1 base and J lost 0, with 11 bases in between. Per germline, CDR1 SGHNT and CDR2 YYREEE (reference sequence). The DNA for the CDR3 is TGTGCCAGCAGCTTGCCAGGATTACTAGCCAAAAACATTCAGTACTTC. Its protein product is CASSLPGLLAKNIQYF.

This sequence joins TRBV19 and TRBJ1-3; no clear D gene. CDR3 length equals 14 residues. Per germline, CDR1 LNHDA and CDR2 SQIVND (reference sequence). Trimming removed 10 bases at V and 4 bases at J, with 17 bases between. CDR3 DNA sequence: TGTGCCACCCTATCGGGCCCGGGAGGAAACACCATATATTTT. It translates to CATLSGPGGNTIYF.

The chain links TRBV9 to TRBJ1-6; weak D call: TRBD1 (6 bases). V lost 5 bases and J 9 bases, leaving 18 bases between the germline ends. From germline, CDR1 is SGDLS and CDR2 YYNGEE. The CDR3 has 15 residues. The chain's CDR3 is CASRAGVGAGSPLHF. The CDR3, as DNA: TGTGCCAGCAGGGCGGGAGTGGGGGCTGGTTCACCCCTCCACTTT. Full variable domain (missing parts from reference TRBV9 and TRBJ1-6): DSGVTQTPKHLITATGQRVTLRCSPRSGDLSVYWYQQSLDQGLQFLIQYYNGEERAKGNILERFSAQQFPDLHSELNLSSLELGDSALYFCASRAGVGAGSPLHFGNGTRLTVT.

This sequence joins TRBV11-3 and TRBJ2-4; a possible D gene is TRBD2 (6 bases). Germline V gene lookup returns CDR1 SGHNT and CDR2 YENEEA. The V end was cut by 0 bases, the J end by 8 bases, with 17 bases between. The CDR3 spans 16 residues. This CDR3 is CASSLEMGGGRDIQYF. In nucleotides, the CDR3 is TGTGCCAGCAGCTTAGAGATGGGGGGTGGCCGAGACATTCAGTACTTC.

This chain links TRBV15 with TRBJ1-1; D is unresolved. Looked up from germline, CDR1 is LNHNV and CDR2 is YYDKDF (reference sequence). Deletions cut 3 bases from V and 0 bases from J, with 23 bases between. The CDR3 is made up of 19 amino acids. CDR3 sequence reads: CATSSVISPDYLMNTEAFF. CDR3 coding DNA: TGTGCCACCAGCAGCGTAATTTCTCCGGACTACCTTATGAACACTGAAGCTTTCTTT. The whole variable domain, filled in from reference TRBV15 and TRBJ1-1, reads DAMVIQNPRYQVTQFGKPVTLSCSQTLNHNVMYWYQQKSSQAPKLLFHYYDKDFNNEADTPDNFQSRRPNTSFCFLDIRSPGLGDTAMYLCATSSVISPDYLMNTEAFFGQGTRLTVV.